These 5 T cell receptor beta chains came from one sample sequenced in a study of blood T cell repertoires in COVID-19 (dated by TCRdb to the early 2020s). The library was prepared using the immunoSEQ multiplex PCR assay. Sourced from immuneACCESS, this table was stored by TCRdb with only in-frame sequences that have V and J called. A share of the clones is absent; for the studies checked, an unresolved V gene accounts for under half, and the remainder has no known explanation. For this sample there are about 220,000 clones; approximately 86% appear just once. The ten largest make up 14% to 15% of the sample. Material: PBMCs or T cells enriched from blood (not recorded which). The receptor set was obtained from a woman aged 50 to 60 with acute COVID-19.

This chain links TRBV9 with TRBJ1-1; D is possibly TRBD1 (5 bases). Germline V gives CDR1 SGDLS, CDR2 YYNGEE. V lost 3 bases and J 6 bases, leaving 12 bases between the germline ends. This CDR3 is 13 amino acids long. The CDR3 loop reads CASSGRASSEAFF. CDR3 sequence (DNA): TGTGCCAGCAGCGGCAGGGCATCATCTGAAGCTTTCTTT.

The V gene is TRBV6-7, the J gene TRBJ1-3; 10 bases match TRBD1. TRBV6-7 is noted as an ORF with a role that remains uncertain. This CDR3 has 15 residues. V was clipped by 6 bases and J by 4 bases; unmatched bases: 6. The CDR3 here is CASSGTGVRGNTIYF. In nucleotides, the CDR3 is TGTGCCAGCAGCGGGACAGGGGTTAGAGGAAACACCATATATTTT.

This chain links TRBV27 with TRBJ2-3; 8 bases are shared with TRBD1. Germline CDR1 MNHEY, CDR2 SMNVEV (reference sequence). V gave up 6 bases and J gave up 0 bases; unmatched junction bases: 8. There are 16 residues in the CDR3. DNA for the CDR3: TGTGCCAGCAGCCCCTCCAACAGGGGGAGCACAGATACGCAGTATTTT. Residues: CASSPSNRGSTDTQYF.

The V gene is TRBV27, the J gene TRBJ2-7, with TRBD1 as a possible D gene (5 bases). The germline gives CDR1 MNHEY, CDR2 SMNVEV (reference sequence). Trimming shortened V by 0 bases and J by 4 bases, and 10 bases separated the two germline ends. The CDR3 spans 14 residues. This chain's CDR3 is CASSLSTTVYEQYF. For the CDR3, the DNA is TGTGCCAGCAGTTTATCTACGACAGTTTACGAGCAGTACTTC.

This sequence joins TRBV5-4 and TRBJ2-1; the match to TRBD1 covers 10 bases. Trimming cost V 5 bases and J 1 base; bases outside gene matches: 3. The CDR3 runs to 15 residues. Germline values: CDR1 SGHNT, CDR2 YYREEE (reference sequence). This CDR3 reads CASRTGQGSYNEQFF. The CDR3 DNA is TGTGCCAGCAGGACGGGACAGGGGTCCTACAATGAGCAGTTCTTC. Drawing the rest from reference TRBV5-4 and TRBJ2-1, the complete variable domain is ETGVTQSPTHLIKTRGQQVTLRCSSQSGHNTVSWYQQALGQGPQFIFQYYREEENGRGNFPPRFSGLQFPNYSSELNVNALELDDSALYLCASRTGQGSYNEQFFGPGTRLTVL.